A single sample gave rise to the 13 T cell receptor beta chains below, sequenced in a study of cytomegalovirus exposure and HLA in healthy donors. The PCR made use of 60 Vbeta and 13 Jbeta primers. This table comes from immunoSEQ multiplex PCR, and its TCRdb copy is limited to in-frame clones, with some not included. The table lists approximately 170,000 clones, roughly 80% of them singletons. The sample consisted of PBMCs. These receptors all stem from a woman aged 18-29 years in good health and CMV-seronegative.

The chain carries TRBV11-2 and TRBJ2-1; 9 nucleotides line up with TRBD1. The germline gives CDR1 SGHAT, CDR2 FQNNGV. The V gene end was trimmed by 4 bases and the J gene end by 8 bases; junction bases not matched to a gene: 0. This CDR3 contains 12 residues. CDR3 amino acids: CASSWDRDEQFF. The DNA for the CDR3 is TGTGCCAGCAGCTGGGACAGGGATGAGCAGTTCTTC.

This chain links TRBV28 with TRBJ1-2; 7 bases match TRBD1. J was trimmed by 6 bases and V by 5 bases; bases with no gene match: 9. CDR1 and CDR2 (germline): MDHEN, SYDVKM. The CDR3 sequence is 14 residues long. The CDR3 sequence: CASSTTGQLHGYTF. The CDR3 bases are TGTGCCAGCAGTACGACGGGACAGCTCCATGGCTACACCTTC.

The V call is TRBV11-2, the J call TRBJ2-2; 8 bases are shared with TRBD1. V was pared by 5 bases and J by 6 bases, with 8 bases of the junction left unmatched. Germline lookup yields CDR1 SGHAT and CDR2 FQNNGV. The CDR3 loop spans 15 amino acids. CDR3 protein: CASSPTGGGSGELFF. As DNA, the CDR3 is TGTGCCAGCAGCCCTACAGGGGGTGGTTCCGGGGAGCTGTTTTTT.

The rearrangement uses TRBV4-3 and TRBJ2-7, with a weak D call TRBD1 (6 bases). Germline CDR1 LGHNA, CDR2 YSLEER. V gave up 4 bases and J gave up 2 bases, with 15 bases separating them. This CDR3 is 15 amino acids long. CDR3 nucleotide sequence: TGCGCCAGCAGCCCTCGGACAGAAGCTACCTACGAGCAGTACTTC. Its translation is CASSPRTEATYEQYF.

The genes are TRBV6-4 and TRBJ2-2; 9 bases fit TRBD2. The germline V gene has CDR1 MRHNA and CDR2 SNTAGT. V trimming: 3 bases; J trimming: 1 base; junction bases outside the gene matches: 6. The CDR3 has 17 amino acids. CDR3 coding DNA: TGTGCCAGCAGTGAAGTAGCGGGAGTGGGGAACACCGGGGAGCTGTTTTTT. Amino acid sequence: CASSEVAGVGNTGELFF.

In its sample, this clone was seen once. V usage is TRBV6-4 and J usage is TRBJ1-1; D remains unclear. The ends were cut back, 2 bases at V and 10 bases at J, with 17 bases in the middle. Germline V gives CDR1 MRHNA, CDR2 SNTAGT. The CDR3 is 14 amino acids. CDR3 DNA sequence: TGTGCCAGCAGTGACCACTCAGAGGGTTCCACAGCTTTCTTT. Translating gives CASSDHSEGSTAFF.

A word on this clone: Relative to the germline gene, one junction end is altered; a read error may explain this. V gene TRBV7-9 combines with J gene TRBJ2-7; 7 positions match TRBD1. CDR1 is SEHNR, CDR2 FQNEAQ, per germline (reference sequence). The CDR3 is 18 amino acids. The CDR3: CSSSLTAGGYLGSYEQYF. As DNA, the CDR3 is TGTTCCAGCAGCTTAACGGCAGGGGGATATTTGGGCTCCTACGAGCAGTACTTC.

The CDR3 loop reads CASSLFMGGNYEQYF. The CDR3 DNA is TGTGCCAGCAGCTTGTTTATGGGAGGGAACTACGAGCAGTACTTC. V gene TRBV5-5 combines with J gene TRBJ2-7, with 7 bases identical to TRBD2. V lost 1 base to trimming and J lost 3 bases; unmatched junction nucleotides: 7. The CDR3 has 15 amino acids. CDR1 is SGHKS, CDR2 YYEKEE, per germline (reference sequence).

The chain carries TRBV6-6 and TRBJ2-1, with 9 bases that match TRBD2. This CDR3 region has 15 residues. V was clipped by 1 base and J by 9 bases; unmatched bases: 7. The germline V gene has CDR1 MNHNY and CDR2 SVGAGI (reference sequence). CDR3 protein: CASSYFAGGIGEQFF. As DNA, the CDR3 is TGTGCCAGCAGTTACTTTGCGGGAGGGATCGGTGAGCAGTTCTTC.

The V call is TRBV28, the J call TRBJ2-1; 7 nucleotides agree with TRBD1. Per germline, CDR1 MDHEN and CDR2 SYDVKM. This CDR3 spans 14 amino acids. Germline trimming cut 6 bases from V and 6 bases from J; bases unmatched to any gene: 8. CDR3 sequence (DNA): TGTGCCAGCAGCAACGTGGACAGGAGCAATGAGCAGTTCTTC. This sequence encodes CASSNVDRSNEQFF.

The chain couples TRBV11-3 to TRBJ2-7; the match to TRBD2 covers 12 bases. The CDR3 consists of 15 residues. J gave up 4 bases and V 5 bases, and 6 bases lay outside the gene matches. Per the germline V gene, CDR1 is SGHNT and CDR2 is YENEEA. Written as DNA, the CDR3 is TGTGCCAGCAGCCAACTAGCGGGAGGTTTATACGAGCAGTACTTC. It is translated as CASSQLAGGLYEQYF.

This clone was seen a few times. The genes are TRBV7-2 and TRBJ2-7, with 9 bases matching TRBD2. The V gene end was trimmed by 5 bases and the J gene end by 5 bases; junction bases not matched to a gene: 10. The CDR3 has 15 residues. The germline gives CDR1 SGHTA, CDR2 FQGNSA. CDR3 bases: TGTGCCAGCAGCACGCGTAGCGGGAGCCCCCACGAGCAGTACTTC. Translating it yields CASSTRSGSPHEQYF. The entire variable domain, with the rest obtained from reference TRBV7-2 and TRBJ2-7, is as follows: GAGVSQSPSNKVTEKGKDVELRCDPISGHTALYWYRQSLGQGLEFLIYFQGNSAPDKSGLPSDRFSAERTGGSVSTLTIQRTQQEDSAVYLCASSTRSGSPHEQYFGPGTRLTVT.

The J gene is TRBJ2-3, the V gene TRBV7-3; TRBD2 might be the D (5 bases). CDR3 size: 15 residues. Trimming took off 1 base at V and 0 bases at J, with 8 bases between the two ends. Germline V lookup: CDR1 SGHTA, CDR2 FQGTGA. This CDR3 is CASSLSGSSTDTQYF. The CDR3, as DNA: TGTGCCAGCAGCTTAAGCGGGTCTAGCACAGATACGCAGTATTTT. Using reference TRBV7-3 and TRBJ2-3 for the parts outside the CDR3, the full variable domain is GAGVSQTPSNKVTEKGKYVELRCDPISGHTALYWYRQSLGQGPEFLIYFQGTGAADDSGLPNDRFFAVRPEGSVSTLKIQRTERGDSAVYLCASSLSGSSTDTQYFGPGTRLTVL.